The 15 T cell receptor beta chains reported below all come from one sample, sequenced in a study of cytomegalovirus exposure and HLA in healthy donors (dated by TCRdb to about 2017). To prepare the library, the immunoSEQ multiplex PCR assay was applied. A mixture of 60 forward primers for TCR Vbeta segments and 13 reverse primers for TCR Jbeta segments was used in the multiplex PCR. In its TCRdb copy, this immuneACCESS table keeps in-frame sequences only and misses some clones. Where compared with another copy, unresolved V genes explain less than half of these, and the others have no known cause. The table for this sample lists 45,000 to 55,000 clones; over 60% of them were counted only once. Jointly, the top ten make up more than 6.5% of the sample. Sequenced input: PBMCs. The receptors were gathered from a man aged 30 to 45 in good health and CMV-seropositive.

This chain links TRBV10-3 with TRBJ1-2, with 7 bases fitting TRBD1. V trimming: 6 bases; J trimming: 3 bases; junction bases outside the gene matches: 4. This CDR3 contains 13 residues. In germline, CDR1 is ENHRY, CDR2 SYGVKD. CDR3 coding DNA: TGTGCCATCAGAGGGCAGGGGGACTATGGCTACACCTTC. This translates into CAIRGQGDYGYTF.

The CDR3 region is CASSQSQVSNQPQHF. The CDR3 DNA is TGCGCCAGCAGTCAGTCACAGGTTAGCAATCAGCCCCAGCATTTT. This rearrangement joins TRBV23-1 to TRBJ1-5; TRBD1 might be the D (5 bases). TRBV23-1 is flagged as an ORF with uncertain function. Trimming stripped 3 bases from V and 0 bases from J, with 9 bases between. The CDR3 loop spans 15 amino acids.

The chain joins TRBV20-1 to TRBJ1-2, with TRBD1 as a possible D gene (6 bases). The CDR3 covers 11 residues. V lost 5 bases and J lost 7, with 11 bases in between. The germline V gene has CDR1 DFQATT and CDR2 SNEGSKA (reference sequence). The CDR3 region is CSAGGGGGYTF. CDR3 DNA sequence: TGCAGTGCTGGTGGGGGCGGTGGCTACACCTTC.

The chain is built from TRBV19 and TRBJ2-5, with 8 bases identical to TRBD1. This CDR3 comprises 13 residues. The germline gives CDR1 LNHDA, CDR2 SQIVND (reference sequence). V lost 10 bases, J lost 2 bases, and 6 bases stayed unmatched. The CDR3 protein is CATSRGPQETQYF. The CDR3 DNA sequence: TGTGCCACTAGCAGGGGGCCGCAAGAGACCCAGTACTTC.

This chain connects TRBV6-1 to TRBJ1-1, with no clear D. Germline lookup yields CDR1 MNHNS and CDR2 SASEGT. V was clipped by 4 bases and J by 7 bases, with 19 bases between them. The CDR3 consists of 15 residues. The CDR3 spells CASSAIPRGYGEAFF. CDR3 nucleotide sequence: TGTGCCAGCAGTGCAATCCCACGGGGTTACGGTGAAGCTTTCTTT.

The chain combines TRBV21-1 with TRBJ2-1; the table's D call TRBD1 went unverified against the DNA. TRBV21-1 is a pseudogene locus. This CDR3 is 18 amino acids long. CDR3 coding DNA: TGTGCCAGCAGCAAAGCGAATCAGGGGACAGGGTTTCTTGATGAGCAGTTCTTC. The encoded protein is CASSKANQGTGFLDEQFF.

This chain links TRBV4-1 with TRBJ1-5; 11 positions match TRBD1. This CDR3 comprises 16 residues. V lost 1 base and J lost 4; bases outside the gene matches: 3. Germline assignment: CDR1 MGHRA and CDR2 YSYEKL. The chain's CDR3 is CASSQVDRGPNQPQHF. CDR3 nucleotide sequence: TGCGCCAGCAGCCAAGTGGACAGGGGGCCAAATCAGCCCCAGCATTTT.

This chain connects TRBV29-1 to TRBJ2-7; perhaps TRBD1 as D (6 bases). CDR1 is SQVTM, CDR2 ANQGSEA, per germline. V was cut by 1 base and J by 4 bases, with 14 bases left in between. This CDR3 has 14 amino acids. DNA of the CDR3: TGCAGCGTTGAAGGACGTTGGGGACAATACGAGCAGTACTTC. It codes for CSVEGRWGQYEQYF.

V usage is TRBV2 and J usage is TRBJ2-7; 8 positions match TRBD1. The V gene's germline CDR1 is SNHLY and CDR2 FYNNEI. The CDR3 contains 14 residues. J gave up 2 bases and V 5 bases, and 5 bases lay outside the gene matches. This chain's CDR3 is CASSPGQDPYEQYF. The CDR3 DNA follows: TGTGCCAGCAGTCCGGGACAGGATCCCTACGAGCAGTACTTC.

The J gene is TRBJ1-6, the V gene TRBV27; TRBD1 is a possible D gene (5 bases). The CDR3 runs 13 residues. V lost 4 bases and J 9 bases, leaving 10 bases between the germline ends. CDR1 is MNHEY and CDR2 is SMNVEV in the germline V gene (reference sequence). CDR3: CASSYPGGSPLHF. CDR3 DNA: TGTGCCAGCAGTTACCCCGGGGGTTCACCCCTCCACTTT.

CDR3 in DNA: TGTGCTAGTGGTCCAGGGGTGAACACCGGGGAGCTGTTTTTT. Amino acid sequence: CASGPGVNTGELFF. The rearrangement links TRBV12-5 to TRBJ2-2, with D tentatively TRBD1 (6 bases). The CDR3 runs 14 residues. The V gene lost 5 bases and the J gene lost 1 base, with 8 bases spanning the gap. Germline V gene lookup returns CDR1 LGHNT and CDR2 FRNRAP.

The chain links TRBV9 to TRBJ2-3, with D possibly matching TRBD2 (6 bases). The CDR3 covers 16 residues. The germline CDR1 and CDR2 sequences are SGDLS and YYNGEE. Trimming took off 4 bases at V and 2 bases at J, with 17 bases between the two ends. The CDR3 nucleotides are TGTGCCAGCAGCTCCTTGTGGGGAGGCTTCACAGATACGCAGTATTTT. Amino acids: CASSSLWGGFTDTQYF.

A few counts support this clone. This chain connects TRBV19 to TRBJ2-7; D uncertain. V was pared by 1 base and J by 1 base, with 8 bases between. CDR3 length: 14 amino acids. From germline, CDR1 is LNHDA and CDR2 SQIVND (reference sequence). The CDR3 reads CASSIVRQSYEQYF. Written as DNA, the CDR3 is TGTGCCAGTAGTATAGTACGACAATCCTACGAGCAGTACTTC.

This clone appeared once. The V call is TRBV11-2, the J call TRBJ2-1; tentatively, D is TRBD2 (5 bases). The CDR3 consists of 15 residues. CDR1 SGHAT and CDR2 FQNNGV come from the germline V gene. Between the trimmed V and J ends, which lost 7 bases and 3 bases, there was a span of 16 bases. CDR3 DNA sequence: TGTGCCAGCAACGGAGGCAGCTCTATCTACAATGAGCAGTTCTTC. Protein: CASNGGSSIYNEQFF.

The gene calls are TRBV10-3 and TRBJ2-7; TRBD1 agrees at 7 bases. The CDR3 consists of 12 residues. Germline V CDR1 and CDR2: ENHRY, SYGVKD. The trim removed 2 bases at V and 7 bases at J, leaving 2 bases unmatched. The CDR3 here is CAISEARGEQYF. For the CDR3, the DNA is TGTGCCATCAGTGAGGCCAGGGGGGAGCAGTACTTC.